The 7 T cell receptor beta chains in this list originate from one sample, sequenced in a study of response to subunit inactivated influenza vaccine. TCRdb redid the calling of the RT-PCR reads with MiXCR, one entry per CDR3 protein. The sample has about 160,000 distinct CDR3 sequences; 9.5% to 13% are singletons. The sample in question was non-naive T cells sorted from PBMCs, obtained roughly 46 days after vaccination. The source of these receptors is a man aged 45 to 65 who received an inactivated influenza vaccine.

In this sample, this clonotype turned up many times. The chain links TRBV3-1 to TRBJ2-1, with a weak D call TRBD2 (7 bases). V dropped 3 bases and J dropped 10 bases, with 19 bases sitting between them. Germline CDR1 LGHDT, CDR2 YNNKEL (reference sequence). This CDR3 spans 15 amino acids. CDR3 bases: TGTGCCAGCAGCCAGGGGGGGCGAGCCTTCGGGGAGCAGTTCTTC. It yields the protein CASSQGGRAFGEQFF.

A few counts support this clonotype. The J gene is TRBJ2-2, the V gene TRBV6-2 or TRBV6-3, with D possibly matching TRBD1 (6 bases). Germline V gene data show CDR1 as MNHEY and CDR2 as SVGEGT. The CDR3 is 17 amino acids. The V end lost 5 bases, the J end lost 3 bases, and 19 bases lay between the germline ends. The chain's CDR3 is CASSTDSLSRDTGELFF. Here the CDR3 DNA reads TGTGCCAGCAGTACGGACAGTTTGTCACGAGACACCGGGGAGCTGTTTTTT.

The table lists this clonotype with a few counts. The chain employs TRBV20-1 and TRBJ2-3; D gene ambiguous. The CDR3 contains 13 residues. With 6 bases removed from V and 8 bases from J, the gap between germline ends came to 18 bases. Per germline, CDR1 DFQATT and CDR2 SNEGSKA (reference sequence). Here the CDR3 DNA reads TGCAGTGCCGCAGCCCTTCCTCCAGCTACGCAGTATTTT. Residues: CSAAALPPATQYF.

J is TRBJ2-1 and V is TRBV20-1; D might be TRBD1 (6 bases). V gave up 3 bases and J gave up 0 bases, with 24 bases separating them. This CDR3 has 19 amino acids. Germline V gene data show CDR1 as DFQATT and CDR2 as SNEGSKA (reference sequence). The CDR3 loop is CSASQGFGAALTSYNEQFF. The CDR3 coding sequence is TGCAGTGCTAGCCAGGGGTTTGGGGCCGCCTTAACCTCCTACAATGAGCAGTTCTTC.

The rearrangement uses TRBV12-5 and TRBJ1-1, with TRBD1 matching 9 bases. The CDR3 loop spans 12 amino acids. V lost 4 bases, J lost 8 bases, and 2 bases stayed unmatched. Germline V gives CDR1 LGHNT, CDR2 FRNRAP. The CDR3 DNA is TGTGCTAGTGGTTGGGGGACAGGGGAAGCTTTCTTT. Amino acids: CASGWGTGEAFF. Full variable domain (remainder filled in from reference TRBV12-5 and TRBJ1-1): DARVTQTPRHKVTEMGQEVTMRCQPILGHNTVFWYRQTMMQGLELLAYFRNRAPLDDSGMPKDRFSAEMPDATLATLKIQPSEPRDSAVYFCASGWGTGEAFFGQGTRLTVV.

This clonotype has ten or more counts. This sequence joins TRBV5-1 and TRBJ2-3; no reliable D call. V lost 5 bases and J 1 base, leaving 8 bases between the germline ends. The CDR3 length is 13 residues. The germline gives CDR1 SGHRS, CDR2 YFSETQ. The CDR3 DNA sequence: TGCGCCAGCAGTCAGAAAGGCACAGATACGCAGTATTTT. Residues: CASSQKGTDTQYF.

This clonotype has more than one count but fewer than ten. The chain joins TRBV7-9 to TRBJ2-7; TRBD2 matches 8 bases. The CDR3 contains 14 residues. The germline V gene has CDR1 SEHNR and CDR2 FQNEAQ (reference sequence). With V trimmed by 2 bases and J by 6 bases, 6 bases remained unmatched. The CDR3 region has the DNA TGTGCCAGCAGCTTATTCGGGACTAGAGGCGAGCAGTACTTC. This sequence encodes CASSLFGTRGEQYF.